The 18 T cell receptor beta chains below were found in one sample sequenced in a study of blood T cell repertoires in COVID-19. Clones were sequenced by immunoSEQ multiplex PCR, and TCRdb holds only the in-frame ones, with some missing. Of hundreds of thousands of clones in the sample, approximately 83% were seen once. The sequencing sample was made of peripheral blood. The receptor source for this set is a woman aged 25 to 39 with COVID-19, enrolled during active disease.

This clone has a single count. The rearrangement joins TRBV3-1 (or the pseudogene TRBV3-2) to TRBJ1-2; D unclear. The CDR3 totals 14 residues. Between the trimmed V and J ends, which lost 1 base and 4 bases, there was a span of 10 bases. Germline values: CDR1 LGHDT, CDR2 YNNKEL (reference sequence). CDR3 loop: CASSQGPSGYGYTF. The CDR3 region has the DNA TGTGCCAGCAGCCAAGGTCCGTCCGGCTATGGCTACACCTTC.

The chain joins TRBV9 to TRBJ2-5; perhaps TRBD2 as D (6 bases). The germline V gene has CDR1 SGDLS and CDR2 YYNGEE. Deletions cut 4 bases from V and 4 bases from J, with 17 bases between. CDR3 size: 15 residues. The CDR3 is CASSLRAGFIETQYF. The DNA for the CDR3 is TGTGCCAGCAGCCTCAGAGCGGGTTTCATAGAGACCCAGTACTTC.

The chain employs TRBV9 and TRBJ1-2, with 7 bases matching TRBD1. V trimming: 1 base; J trimming: 2 bases; junction bases outside the gene matches: 11. Germline CDR1 is SGDLS and CDR2 is YYNGEE. The CDR3 is 17 amino acids. CDR3 in amino acids: CASSVSVSGQRNYGYTF. The CDR3 region has the DNA TGTGCCAGCAGCGTATCAGTTTCGGGACAGCGAAACTATGGCTACACCTTC.

The chain joins TRBV4-3 to TRBJ2-1; TRBD2 aligns across 7 bases. J gave up 10 bases and V 1 base, and 13 bases lay outside the gene matches. Germline values: CDR1 LGHNA, CDR2 YSLEER. The CDR3 runs 16 residues. CDR3 region: CASSQAASGKLKEQFF. CDR3 nucleotide sequence: TGCGCCAGCAGCCAAGCGGCCAGCGGGAAATTAAAGGAGCAGTTCTTC.

This chain links TRBV7-7 with TRBJ2-3; D perhaps matches TRBD1 (6 bases). Trimming stripped 5 bases from V and 3 bases from J, with 15 bases between. Germline CDR1 SSHAT, CDR2 FNYEAQ (reference sequence). The CDR3 has 15 amino acids. The CDR3 DNA reads TGTGCCAGCAGCCACAGCGTTGGGACAACAGATACGCAGTATTTT. Translation gives CASSHSVGTTDTQYF.

The rearrangement links TRBV28 to TRBJ1-4, with 7 bases fitting TRBD1. CDR3 length: 15 amino acids. V lost 6 bases, J lost 5 bases, and 9 bases stayed unmatched. CDR1 and CDR2 from the germline V gene are MDHEN and SYDVKM. CDR3 residues: CASSPSDRVNEKLFF. CDR3 bases: TGTGCCAGCAGCCCCTCCGACAGGGTAAATGAAAAACTGTTTTTT. The entire variable domain, with the rest obtained from reference TRBV28 and TRBJ1-4, is as follows: DVKVTQSSRYLVKRTGEKVFLECVQDMDHENMFWYRQDPGLGLRLIYFSYDVKMKEKGDIPEGYSVSREKKERFSLILESASTNQTSMYLCASSPSDRVNEKLFFGSGTQLSVL.

V and J are TRBV7-2 and TRBJ1-6, with D unclear. CDR1 is SGHTA and CDR2 is FQGNSA in the germline V gene. V was clipped by 1 base and J by 0 bases, with 13 bases between them. This CDR3 spans 18 amino acids. Here the CDR3 reads CASSLDPRPSSYNSPLHF. CDR3 DNA: TGTGCCAGCAGCTTAGACCCTCGCCCGAGCTCCTATAATTCACCCCTCCACTTT.

The DNA for the CDR3 is TGTGCCAGCACAGGGCACACCGGGGAGCTGTTTTTT. Its translation is CASTGHTGELFF. This chain joins TRBV28 and TRBJ2-2; weak D call: TRBD1 (5 bases). The CDR3 loop spans 12 amino acids. The germline CDR1 and CDR2 sequences are MDHEN and SYDVKM. Trimming took off 7 bases at V and 3 bases at J, with 6 bases between the two ends.

The gene calls are TRBV28 and TRBJ1-4, with D uncertain. Trimming left V 6 bases short and J 5 bases short, with 13 bases between. CDR3 length equals 14 residues. Germline lookup yields CDR1 MDHEN and CDR2 SYDVKM. Here the CDR3 DNA reads TGTGCCAGCAGCTTTCCGGGGTCGAATGAAAAACTGTTTTTT. Protein product: CASSFPGSNEKLFF.

This clone has just one count. The rearrangement joins TRBV4-3 to TRBJ2-1; 13 nucleotides match TRBD2. The ends lost 0 bases at V and 16 bases at J; junction bases unmatched: 9. CDR1 is LGHNA and CDR2 is YSLEER in the germline V gene. This CDR3 has 15 residues. This CDR3 reads CASSQDRTSGSVSFF. The CDR3 DNA follows: TGCGCCAGCAGCCAAGATCGGACTAGCGGGAGTGTAAGTTTCTTC.

The rearrangement links TRBV10-1 to TRBJ1-5; D may be TRBD1 (5 bases). V shed 8 bases and J shed 4 bases, with 15 bases lying between them. The CDR3 sequence is 14 residues long. From germline, CDR1 is WNHNN and CDR2 SYGVQD (reference sequence). The CDR3 nucleotides are TGCGCCAGCCCTGACCGGGGGAAGAATCAGCCCCAGCATTTT. Its translation: CASPDRGKNQPQHF.

The V gene is TRBV18, the J gene TRBJ2-3, with TRBD1 matching over 7 bases. The length of the CDR3 is 17 residues. CDR1 and CDR2 (germline): KGHSH, LQKENI. The V gene end was trimmed by 2 bases and the J gene end by 2 bases; junction bases not matched to a gene: 10. The DNA for the CDR3 is TGTGCCAGCTCACCATCACAGGGGAAAGGAATCACAGATACGCAGTATTTT. Protein sequence: CASSPSQGKGITDTQYF.

V gene TRBV12-3 or TRBV12-4 combines with J gene TRBJ1-1; TRBD1 might be the D (6 bases). The V and J ends lost 1 base and 5 bases respectively, with 8 bases between them. This CDR3 spans 13 amino acids. CDR3 sequence: CASSLGGLTEAFF. As DNA, the CDR3 is TGTGCCAGCAGTTTAGGGGGGCTTACTGAAGCTTTCTTT.

The genes are TRBV28 and TRBJ2-7; 8 nucleotides match TRBD2. CDR1 and CDR2 from the germline V gene are MDHEN and SYDVKM. V dropped 6 bases and J dropped 5; count of bases not matched to a gene: 12. CDR3 length equals 15 residues. The CDR3 DNA reads as TGTGCCAGCAGCCATGTTGCCGGGGGGGCCCACGAGCAGTACTTC. Translation gives CASSHVAGGAHEQYF.

This chain connects TRBV28 to TRBJ2-2; a weak D match, TRBD2 (6 bases). The ends were cut back, 6 bases at V and 6 bases at J, with 17 bases in the middle. The length of the CDR3 is 15 residues. The germline V gene encodes CDR1 MDHEN and CDR2 SYDVKM. The CDR3 reads CASRPAEGIAGELFF. CDR3 DNA sequence: TGTGCCAGCAGGCCCGCGGAGGGGATCGCCGGGGAGCTGTTTTTT.

This chain joins TRBV7-9 and TRBJ2-7, with D tentatively TRBD2 (7 bases). CDR3 length: 15 amino acids. The germline V gene has CDR1 SEHNR and CDR2 FQNEAQ (reference sequence). Trimming shortened V by 1 base and J by 0 bases, and 10 bases separated the two germline ends. In nucleotides, the CDR3 is TGTGCCAGCAGCTTAGAGGGGGGGGACTCCTACGAGCAGTACTTC. This codes for CASSLEGGDSYEQYF.

This chain joins TRBV5-6 and TRBJ1-1, with TRBD1 matching 9 bases. The J segment lost 3 bases and the V segment lost 3 bases, leaving 6 bases of the junction unmatched. Per germline, CDR1 SGHDT and CDR2 YYEEEE. CDR3 size: 15 residues. The CDR3 here is CASSSKGQGDTEAFF. For the CDR3, the DNA is TGTGCCAGCAGCTCCAAGGGACAGGGTGACACTGAAGCTTTCTTT.

This rearrangement joins TRBV27 to TRBJ2-1, with D tentatively TRBD2 (6 bases). Trimming left V 3 bases short and J 0 bases short, with 6 bases between. There are 14 residues in the CDR3. Germline V gene lookup returns CDR1 MNHEY and CDR2 SMNVEV (reference sequence). DNA for the CDR3: TGTGCCAGCAGTTTGACTAGCTCCTACAATGAGCAGTTCTTC. This sequence encodes CASSLTSSYNEQFF.